The rows below give T cell receptor beta chains drawn from one sample of a study of shared clonotypes between healthy human individuals. Sequenced by immunoSEQ multiplex PCR; TCRdb stores in-frame clones only, minus some. Among over 850,000 clones listed, 75% to 85% were seen once. Sample: memory CD4+ T cells from PBMCs. The receptors originated from a man aged 18 to 29 in good health. Some clones in this sample may be carry-over from other donors' samples. The CDR3 runs from the conserved cysteine through the conserved F or W. Fields, in order: D gene, clone size, J gene, V gene, CDR3 DNA, CDR3 protein. A D gene is named only where the DNA matches it firmly. A row's size may be missing; if present it is once, few, many or a size class.

TRBD2 | . | TRBJ2-2 | TRBV18 | TGTGCCAGCTCTCCTAGGACTAGCGGGAGGGCGAACACCGGGGAGCTGTTTTTT | CASSPRTSGRANTGELFF
. | many | TRBJ2-3 | TRBV6-5 | TGTGCCAGCAGTTACTTCACAGGCACAGATACGCAGTATTTT | CASSYFTGTDTQYF
. | . | TRBJ1-5 | TRBV6-1 | TGTGCCAGCGGGGACCAGGGCCTTAGCAATCAGCCCCAGCATTTT | CASGDQGLSNQPQHF
TRBD1 | few | TRBJ2-7 | TRBV7-2 | TGTGCCAGCAGCTTGGACAGGGGGGCTTACGAGCAGTACTTC | CASSLDRGAYEQYF
TRBD2 | . | TRBJ2-5 | TRBV28 | TGTGCCAGCAGTTTATTCGCTCCCTCTAGCGGGAGGGGAGAGACCCAGTACTTC | CASSLFAPSSGRGETQYF
TRBD1 | . | TRBJ2-7 | TRBV18 | TGTGCCAGCTTGAACAGGGGGGAATCCGAGCAGTACTTC | CASLNRGESEQYF
. | . | TRBJ2-7 | TRBV30 | TGTGCCTGGAGTATCCGGGCGCGGGGGCAGTACTTC | CAWSIRARGQYF
. | . | TRBJ1-5 | TRBV6-6 | TGTGCCACCGAGGGGAAAGGAAGCAATCAGCCCCAGCATTTT | CATEGKGSNQPQHF
TRBD1 | . | TRBJ1-2 | TRBV5-6 | TGTGCCAGCAGCAGTCCGGGACAGGGCTGGCGAGTCGGCTACACCTTC | CASSSPGQGWRVGYTF
. | . | TRBJ2-5 | TRBV2 | TGTGCCAGAGGGACACTGGGCGTCGGGGAGACCCAGTACTTC | CARGTLGVGETQYF
TRBD1 | . | TRBJ1-4 | TRBV27 | TGTGCCAGCAGGCCGTTTTCCCTAAAAGACAGGGCTAATGAAAAACTGTTTTTT | CASRPFSLKDRANEKLFF
. | . | TRBJ2-3 | TRBV18 | TGTGCCAGCTCACCCCTGGACCTAGTACTTGCAGATACGCAGTATTTT | CASSPLDLVLADTQYF
TRBD1 | once | TRBJ2-2 | TRBV18 | TGTGCCAGCTCACCGAGTCAGGGGGCCAACACCGGGGAGCTGTTTTTT | CASSPSQGANTGELFF
. | . | TRBJ2-2 | TRBV6-6 | TGTGCCAGCGGGACTCCAGAAGCCGGGGAGCTGTTTTTT | CASGTPEAGELFF
. | . | TRBJ2-7 | TRBV7-2 | TGTGCCAGCAGCTCAGGGGACACCCGATACGAGCAGTACTTC | CASSSGDTRYEQYF
TRBD1 | many | TRBJ1-2 | TRBV5-1 | TGCGCCAGCAGCTTGGTAGCAGGGGGCGGCTATGGCTACACCTTC | CASSLVAGGGYGYTF
. | once | TRBJ2-3 | TRBV9 | TGTGCCAGCAGCGGAAATAGCGGTTTTAGCACAGATACGCAGTATTTT | CASSGNSGFSTDTQYF
. | . | TRBJ2-2 | TRBV19 | TGTGCCAGTAGTATCAACAGGGTCACCGGGGAGCTGTTTTTT | CASSINRVTGELFF
TRBD2 | . | TRBJ2-1 | TRBV4-1 | TGCGCCAGGAAACTAGCGGAGAGCTCCTACAATGAGCAGTTCTTC | CARKLAESSYNEQFF
. | . | TRBJ2-5 | TRBV5-3 | TGTGCCAGAAGCTTCGGAGGGGTGGAGACCCAGTACTTC | CARSFGGVETQYF
. | . | TRBJ2-4 | TRBV10-3 | TGTGCCATCAGTGAGTCGGTTATAGCGTCCCCGGGCATTCAGTACTTC | CAISESVIASPGIQYF
TRBD2 | once | TRBJ2-1 | TRBV4-2 | TGTGCCAGCAGCCAAGAATTTGTGGCTAGCGGGAGGTCCTACAATGAGCAGTTCTTC | CASSQEFVASGRSYNEQFF
TRBD1 | . | TRBJ1-2 | TRBV27 | TGTGCCAGCAGCCCATTTCGGACAGGGAGGGCCTATGGCTACACCTTC | CASSPFRTGRAYGYTF
TRBD1 | . | TRBJ1-4 | TRBV6-5 | TGTGCCAGCAGCCGACAGGGTCCTAATGAAAAACTGTTTTTT | CASSRQGPNEKLFF
. | . | TRBJ1-5 | TRBV9 | TGTGCCAGCAGCGCGGGCGGTATCAATCAGCCCCAGCATTTT | CASSAGGINQPQHF
TRBD2 | . | TRBJ2-2 | TRBV2 | TGTGCCAGCAACTTAGCGGGAAACACCGGGGAGCTGTTTTTT | CASNLAGNTGELFF
TRBD1 | . | TRBJ2-1 | TRBV5-1 | TGCGCCAGCAGCTTCCCGCCAACAGGGGATCGAAGGCATGAGCAGTTCTTC | CASSFPPTGDRRHEQFF
. | . | TRBJ2-5 | TRBV9 | TGTGCCAGCAGCGCGGACCGAATGGGGTCACAGTACTTC | CASSADRMGSQYF
TRBD2 | once | TRBJ2-5 | TRBV2 | TGTGCCAGCAAGGGACTAGCAGCCGTTGAGACCCAGTACTTC | CASKGLAAVETQYF
. | . | TRBJ2-5 | TRBV7-9 | TGTGCCAGCAGCTTAGGAGGGTTCCAAGAGACCCAGTACTTC | CASSLGGFQETQYF
. | . | TRBJ1-5 | TRBV5-5 | TGTGCCAGCAGCCCCTCGGGGGGTCAGCCCCAGCATTTT | CASSPSGGQPQHF
. | . | TRBJ2-1 | TRBV28 | TGTGCCAGCAGGGCGACAGGTAGACCCTACAATGAGCAGTTCTTC | CASRATGRPYNEQFF
TRBD2 | . | TRBJ2-1 | TRBV11-3 | TGTGCCAGCAGCTTAGGGGCGGGAGGGCCACATGAGCAGTTCTTC | CASSLGAGGPHEQFF
TRBD1 | few | TRBJ2-6 | TRBV2 | TGTGCCAGCATGGGACAGGGGGAGGGCTCTGGGGCCAACGTCCTGACTTTC | CASMGQGEGSGANVLTF
. | . | TRBJ1-1 | TRBV11-2 | TGTGCCGTGCAGGGGTGGAGTGAAGCTTTCTTT | CAVQGWSEAFF
TRBD2 | . | TRBJ2-1 | TRBV28 | TGTGCCAGCAGACCCGTCGGGACTAGCGGGAGGCACAATGAGCAGTTCTTC | CASRPVGTSGRHNEQFF
. | few | TRBJ1-2 | TRBV30 | TGTGCCTGGAGTAACGCCGGGGACTATGGCTACACCTTC | CAWSNAGDYGYTF
. | few | TRBJ2-7 | TRBV7-9 | TGTGCCAGCAGCTCAACAGGGTTAGGGGAGCAGTACTTC | CASSSTGLGEQYF
. | . | TRBJ2-7 | TRBV28 | TGTGCCAGCAGAGTTTGGGGGGGCTCCCGGGATAACGAGCAGTACTTC | CASRVWGGSRDNEQYF
. | . | TRBJ1-1 | TRBV6-5 | TGTGCCAGCAGTTACGGGACGTCTAGAAGGAACACTGAAGCTTTCTTT | CASSYGTSRRNTEAFF
TRBD1 | . | TRBJ2-1 | TRBV7-2 | TGTGCCAGCAGCCCAAGGCGGGACAGGGTTGTAAATGAGCAGTTCTTC | CASSPRRDRVVNEQFF
. | . | TRBJ2-7 | TRBV6-5 | TGTGCCAGCAGTCCGATCCGGCGGGACACCTACGAGCAGTACTTC | CASSPIRRDTYEQYF
. | . | TRBJ2-3 | TRBV5-8 | TGTGCCAGCAGCTTGGTAGAGGTGCAGCCTAATACGCAGTATTTT | CASSLVEVQPNTQYF
. | . | TRBJ2-7 | TRBV28 | TGTGCCAGCAGACCCGACTACACCCATTCCTACGAGCAGTACTTC | CASRPDYTHSYEQYF
. | . | TRBJ2-7 | TRBV11-2 | TGTGCCAGCAGCTTAGCGCCGAGCTCCTACGAGCAGTACTTC | CASSLAPSSYEQYF
TRBD2 | . | TRBJ2-3 | TRBV11-2 | TGTGCCAGCAGGCCGGGACTAGCGGGAGTTGCAGATACGCAGTATTTT | CASRPGLAGVADTQYF
. | . | TRBJ1-1 | TRBV5-1 | TGCGCCAGCAGCCAGCAAGGGACCTCGGACACTGAAGCTTTCTTT | CASSQQGTSDTEAFF
. | . | TRBJ2-2 | TRBV18 | TGTGCCAGCTCACCCCGACAGATTTCTAACACCGGGGAGCTGTTTTTT | CASSPRQISNTGELFF
TRBD2 | . | TRBJ2-3 | TRBV5-4 | TGTGCCAGCAGCCCCAGACTAGCGGGAGGGCCAGATACGCAGTATTTT | CASSPRLAGGPDTQYF
. | . | TRBJ1-5 | TRBV6-1 | TGTGCCAGCACTACAAGGGGGATTAGCAATCAGCCCCAGCATTTT | CASTTRGISNQPQHF
. | . | TRBJ2-1 | TRBV2 | TGTGCCAGCAGTGAAGCCCGTCCAGAGGTTGAGCAGTTCTTC | CASSEARPEVEQFF
. | . | TRBJ1-4 | TRBV29-1 | TGCAGCGCCTCGCCTGGACAGTCCGAAAAACTGTTTTTT | CSASPGQSEKLFF
TRBD1 | . | TRBJ2-3 | TRBV11-2 | TGTGCCAGCAGCTGGACAGGGCCCCCTACAGATACGCAGTATTTT | CASSWTGPPTDTQYF